One and the same sample provided the 30 T cell receptor beta chains below, sequenced in a study of neurological immune-mediated disorders. TCRdb itself ran the 5' RACE reads through MiXCR, one entry per CDR3 protein. The data hold approximately 89,000 distinct CDR3 sequences, with 13% observed a single time. The time point: longitudinal time-point 2. The sequencing sample was made of PBMCs. The receptors derive from a female donor with HTLV-1-associated myelopathy (HAM/TSP).

As to this clonotype: One base away lies a much larger clone, so this may be a sequencing read error. V and J are TRBV10-2 and TRBJ1-2; tentative D call: TRBD1 (5 bases). The CDR3 is 14 amino acids. CDR1 and CDR2 (germline): WSHSY, SAAADI. The CDR3 here is CASTGAGWDDGYNF. The CDR3 DNA follows: TGCGCCAGCACCGGGGCAGGGTGGGATGATGGCTACAACTTC.

This clonotype was detected only once. One end of the junction is discordant with germline, which a read error may explain. The V gene is TRBV5-1, the J gene TRBJ2-3; D is possibly TRBD1 (5 bases). The CDR3 spans 15 residues. CDR1 and CDR2 from the germline V gene are SGHRS and YFSETQ. The CDR3 sequence is CARRFIRAGTDTQYF. The CDR3 DNA sequence: TGCGCCCGCAGATTTATCAGGGCCGGGACAGATACGCAGTATTTT.

V usage is TRBV20-1 and J usage is TRBJ2-7; TRBD1 matches at 9 bases. V gave up 0 bases and J gave up 4 bases; unmatched junction bases: 7. The germline gives CDR1 DFQATT, CDR2 SNEGSKA (reference sequence). The CDR3 has 15 amino acids. CDR3 residues: CSAREPGTGIYEQYF. Written as DNA, the CDR3 is TGCAGTGCTAGAGAACCCGGGACAGGGATTTACGAGCAGTACTTC.

The sample holds many counts of this clonotype. The V and J genes are TRBV5-1 and TRBJ2-3; TRBD2 is a possible D gene (6 bases). The ends were cut back, 4 bases at V and 13 bases at J, with 22 bases in the middle. The CDR3 consists of 14 residues. CDR1 is SGHRS and CDR2 is YFSETQ in the germline V gene. This CDR3 is CASSLITSPADKYF. The CDR3 DNA sequence: TGCGCCAGCAGCCTTATTACTAGCCCAGCCGACAAGTATTTT.

This clonotype was detected many times. The chain recombines TRBV15 with TRBJ2-2; 10 bases align to TRBD1. V was clipped by 2 bases and J by 5 bases; unmatched bases: 5. Germline CDR1 and CDR2: LNHNV and YYDKDF (reference sequence). The CDR3 spans 16 residues. CDR3 region: CATSRPRDRGTGELFF. The CDR3 nucleotides read TGTGCCACCAGCAGACCCCGGGACAGGGGAACCGGGGAGCTGTTTTTT.

Concerning this clonotype: A much larger clone differs by one base, so this may be a read error. The rearrangement links TRBV20-1 to TRBJ1-1; D remains ambiguous. The V end was cut by 6 bases, the J end by 5 bases, with 19 bases between. The CDR3 totals 14 residues. The germline V gene has CDR1 DFQATT and CDR2 SNEGSKA (reference sequence). The CDR3 DNA follows: TGCAGTGCCCGCGGGTTAGGGAAACGGACTGAAGCTTTCTTT. Residues: CSARGLGKRTEAFF.

This clonotype was seen ten or more times. The chain uses TRBV7-2 and TRBJ1-3; TRBD1 aligns across 9 bases. This CDR3 is 16 amino acids long. V trimming: 4 bases; J trimming: 6 bases; junction bases outside the gene matches: 10. From germline, CDR1 is SGHTA and CDR2 FQGNSA. The CDR3 DNA reads as TGTGCCAGCAGCTCCTACAGGGGGCAGATAGTAAACACCATATATTTT. Its translation: CASSSYRGQIVNTIYF.

This clonotype was found many times. The genes are TRBV20-1 and TRBJ2-7; D is ambiguous. The CDR3 has 13 amino acids. The germline V gene has CDR1 DFQATT and CDR2 SNEGSKA (reference sequence). Trimming took 5 bases from V and 0 from J, leaving 11 bases between them. The CDR3 here is CSAGSLTSYEQYF. The CDR3 DNA follows: TGCAGTGCTGGAAGTTTGACCTCCTACGAGCAGTACTTC.

Ten or more counts support this clonotype. The rearrangement links TRBV27 to TRBJ2-7; 8 positions match TRBD1. The V gene end was trimmed by 6 bases and the J gene end by 1 base; junction bases not matched to a gene: 11. Germline loops: CDR1 MNHEY, CDR2 SMNVEV (reference sequence). The CDR3 covers 16 residues. The CDR3 spells CASSLTRTGISYEQYF. The CDR3 region has the DNA TGTGCCAGCAGCCTCACCCGGACAGGGATTTCCTACGAGCAGTACTTC.

This clonotype has ten or more counts. The rearrangement joins TRBV7-8 to TRBJ2-3; 9 bases align to TRBD2. V dropped 4 bases and J dropped 3; count of bases not matched to a gene: 8. Germline CDR1 and CDR2: SGHVS and FQNEAQ. The CDR3 loop spans 16 amino acids. As DNA, the CDR3 is TGTGCCAGCAGCTCGGGACTAGCTGGCGAAACAGATACGCAGTATTTT. It codes for CASSSGLAGETDTQYF.

The chain has TRBV6-1 and TRBJ2-5; D is uncertain. The germline V gene has CDR1 MNHNS and CDR2 SASEGT. This CDR3 spans 18 amino acids. V lost 3 bases and J 4 bases, leaving 24 bases between the germline ends. CDR3 nucleotide sequence: TGTGCCAGCAGTGACGGACGGAGATTATATGCTAACGGAGAGACCCAGTACTTC. This sequence encodes CASSDGRRLYANGETQYF.

In its sample, this clonotype was seen many times. The chain joins TRBV20-1 to TRBJ2-2; D gene unclear. V gave up 0 bases and J gave up 4 bases, with 12 bases separating them. CDR1 DFQATT and CDR2 SNEGSKA come from the germline V gene (reference sequence). The CDR3 totals 15 residues. The CDR3 protein is CSARERSRPTGELFF. CDR3 DNA: TGCAGTGCTAGAGAACGGAGCAGGCCCACCGGGGAGCTGTTTTTT.

The table lists this clonotype with many counts. This chain connects TRBV7-9 to TRBJ2-7, with D perhaps being TRBD1 or TRBD2 (5 bases each). V gave up 5 bases and J gave up 3 bases, with 11 bases separating them. There are 13 residues in the CDR3. Germline lookup yields CDR1 SEHNR and CDR2 FQNEAQ (reference sequence). CDR3 protein: CASSPRDGYEQYF. As DNA, the CDR3 is TGTGCCAGCAGCCCCCGGGACGGCTACGAGCAGTACTTC.

This clonotype has at least ten counts. The chain employs TRBV12-3 or TRBV12-4 and TRBJ2-3; TRBD2 matches at 14 bases. CDR3 length: 14 amino acids. J lost 4 bases, V lost 6 bases, and 0 bases had no gene match. CDR3 protein: CASRTSGGADTQYF. CDR3 in DNA: TGTGCCAGCAGGACTAGCGGGGGGGCAGATACGCAGTATTTT.

This clonotype was seen many times. The chain combines TRBV12-3 or TRBV12-4 with TRBJ2-3; D is uncertain. The CDR3 loop spans 12 amino acids. V was pared by 2 bases and J by 5 bases, with 5 bases between. The CDR3 DNA sequence: TGTGCCAGCAGTTTAACCGGAGATACGCAGTATTTT. Its translation: CASSLTGDTQYF.

This clonotype was seen only a few times. The chain has TRBV7-9 and TRBJ2-3; no definite D call. Germline CDR1 reads SEHNR; CDR2 reads FQNEAQ (reference sequence). The CDR3 has 14 amino acids. V gave up 1 base and J gave up 4 bases, with 9 bases separating them. This chain's CDR3 is CASSLGPSSDTQYF. CDR3 sequence (DNA): TGTGCCAGCAGCTTAGGTCCCTCTTCAGATACGCAGTATTTT.

The rearrangement links TRBV9 to TRBJ2-3; D possibly corresponds to TRBD1 (6 bases). Germline V CDR1 and CDR2: SGDLS, YYNGEE. The V and J ends lost 0 bases and 4 bases respectively, with 9 bases between them. There are 14 residues in the CDR3. The CDR3 DNA reads TGTGCCAGCAGCGTAGGCCCAGGGGCAGATACGCAGTATTTT. Translating gives CASSVGPGADTQYF.

This clonotype was seen repeatedly, ten times or more. J is TRBJ2-7 and V is TRBV5-1; D gene uncertain. The CDR3 consists of 13 residues. V dropped 5 bases and J dropped 0 bases, with 9 bases sitting between them. CDR1 SGHRS and CDR2 YFSETQ come from the germline V gene. DNA of the CDR3: TGCGCCAGCAGAGCGACGAGCTCCTACGAGCAGTACTTC. This encodes CASRATSSYEQYF.

Points on this clonotype: In this CDR3 the conserved last residue, phenylalanine or tryptophan, is missing, so a read error is likely. The chain joins TRBV28 to TRBJ2-7; tentative D call: TRBD2 (5 bases). CDR1 MDHEN and CDR2 SYDVKM come from the germline V gene. The CDR3 spans 14 residues. CDR3 region: CASSLSGRAYEQYI. In nucleotides, the CDR3 is TGTGCCAGTAGTTTAAGCGGACGCGCCTACGAGCAGTACATC.

On this clonotype itself: With a much larger clone just one base away, this may be a read error. This chain connects TRBV5-1 to TRBJ2-1, with D tentatively TRBD2 (5 bases). The J call may not be correct, given that the DNA end is closer to TRBJ2-7. The CDR3 runs 15 residues. CDR1 and CDR2 from the germline V gene are SGHRS and YFSETQ. CDR3 sequence: CASSLDGSSYNEQYF. As DNA, the CDR3 is TGCGCCAGCAGCTTGGATGGGAGCTCCTACAATGAGCAGTACTTC.

This clonotype was seen ten or more times. The gene calls are TRBV12-3 or TRBV12-4 and TRBJ1-5; the D gene is possibly TRBD1 (6 bases). V shed 6 bases and J shed 1 base, with 13 bases lying between them. This CDR3 region has 15 residues. The DNA for the CDR3 is TGTGCCAGCAGGGCACAGGGATCGAGCAATCAGCCCCAGCATTTT. It codes for CASRAQGSSNQPQHF.

Ten or more counts support this clonotype. In DNA, the CDR3 is TGCAGTGCTCTTATACCTGTTTCGGGCGGCTACACCTTC. This gives the protein CSALIPVSGGYTF. V usage is TRBV20-1 and J usage is TRBJ1-2; the D is unclear. The CDR3 runs to 13 residues. The V end lost 5 bases, the J end lost 8 bases, and 18 bases lay between the germline ends. The V gene's germline CDR1 is DFQATT and CDR2 SNEGSKA (reference sequence).

This clonotype showed up many times. CDR3 bases: TGTGCCGGGAAGGGAACAGGGCATTCCGGGGAGCTGTTTTTT. Translating it yields CAGKGTGHSGELFF. The chain combines TRBV2 with TRBJ2-2, with a tentative D call TRBD1 (6 bases). Germline V gives CDR1 SNHLY, CDR2 FYNNEI. This CDR3 has 14 amino acids. Trimming cost V 11 bases and J 6 bases, with 19 bases left between them.

At least ten counts were recorded for this clonotype. The chain uses TRBV5-1 and TRBJ2-3, with D perhaps TRBD1 (5 bases). This CDR3 comprises 14 residues. V was shortened by 0 bases and J by 2 bases, with 7 bases between the two germline ends. Germline CDR1 and CDR2: SGHRS and YFSETQ. CDR3 in amino acids: CASSLGQITDTQYF. The CDR3 DNA reads as TGCGCCAGCAGCTTGGGACAGATCACAGATACGCAGTATTTT.

This clonotype was seen repeatedly, ten times or more. This chain connects TRBV4-1 to TRBJ2-1; D ambiguous. The CDR3 has 13 amino acids. Trimming stripped 4 bases from V and 4 bases from J, with 8 bases between. Germline assignment: CDR1 MGHRA and CDR2 YSYEKL. In DNA, the CDR3 is TGCGCCAGCAGCCGTATACCATACAATGAGCAGTTCTTC. Amino acids: CASSRIPYNEQFF.

This clonotype was detected many times. CDR3 nucleotides: TGCGCCAGCAGCTTGGCGGGGCCTCAAGAGACCCAGTACTTC. Amino acid sequence: CASSLAGPQETQYF. The rearrangement links TRBV5-1 to TRBJ2-5; tentatively, D is TRBD1 or TRBD2 (5 bases each). Germline CDR1 is SGHRS and CDR2 is YFSETQ. The CDR3 consists of 14 residues. V dropped 0 bases and J dropped 2 bases, with 8 bases sitting between them. Full variable domain (remainder filled in from reference TRBV5-1 and TRBJ2-5): KAGVTQTPRYLIKTRGQQVTLSCSPISGHRSVSWYQQTPGQGLQFLFEYFSETQRNKGNFPGRFSGRQFSNSRSEMNVSTLELGDSALYLCASSLAGPQETQYFGPGTRLLVL.

This clonotype has at least ten counts. The chain employs TRBV5-1 and TRBJ1-2, with 11 bases aligning to TRBD1. V dropped 0 bases and J dropped 6; count of bases not matched to a gene: 4. The CDR3 contains 15 residues. Germline V gives CDR1 SGHRS, CDR2 YFSETQ. The CDR3 nucleotides read TGCGCCAGCAGCTTGGGGGACAGGGGGATTGATGGCTACACCTTC. It encodes CASSLGDRGIDGYTF.

There are many counts of this clonotype. V is TRBV20-1 and J is TRBJ2-6; D remains ambiguous. With 5 bases removed from V and 0 bases from J, the gap between germline ends came to 11 bases. The CDR3 sequence is 15 residues long. Germline V gives CDR1 DFQATT, CDR2 SNEGSKA (reference sequence). CDR3 in DNA: TGCAGTGCTGAGGACCTGAGCTCTGGGGCCAACGTCCTGACTTTC. Its protein is CSAEDLSSGANVLTF.

The chain carries TRBV30 and TRBJ2-1; D may be TRBD1 (6 bases). Trimming took 5 bases from V and 4 from J, leaving 15 bases between them. This CDR3 has 14 amino acids. Germline loops: CDR1 GTSNPN, CDR2 SVGIG (reference sequence). The CDR3 loop is CAWGTGLPYNEQFF. CDR3 DNA sequence: TGTGCCTGGGGAACAGGGCTCCCTTACAATGAGCAGTTCTTC.

The chain has TRBV25-1 and TRBJ1-2, with D hard to call. Germline V gives CDR1 MGHDK, CDR2 SYGVNS. CDR3 length equals 14 residues. V lost 4 bases, J lost 4 bases, and 13 bases lay in between. The CDR3 DNA reads as TGTGCCAGCAGTGGGGAGGGCCGAATCTATGGCTACACCTTC. Translating it yields CASSGEGRIYGYTF.